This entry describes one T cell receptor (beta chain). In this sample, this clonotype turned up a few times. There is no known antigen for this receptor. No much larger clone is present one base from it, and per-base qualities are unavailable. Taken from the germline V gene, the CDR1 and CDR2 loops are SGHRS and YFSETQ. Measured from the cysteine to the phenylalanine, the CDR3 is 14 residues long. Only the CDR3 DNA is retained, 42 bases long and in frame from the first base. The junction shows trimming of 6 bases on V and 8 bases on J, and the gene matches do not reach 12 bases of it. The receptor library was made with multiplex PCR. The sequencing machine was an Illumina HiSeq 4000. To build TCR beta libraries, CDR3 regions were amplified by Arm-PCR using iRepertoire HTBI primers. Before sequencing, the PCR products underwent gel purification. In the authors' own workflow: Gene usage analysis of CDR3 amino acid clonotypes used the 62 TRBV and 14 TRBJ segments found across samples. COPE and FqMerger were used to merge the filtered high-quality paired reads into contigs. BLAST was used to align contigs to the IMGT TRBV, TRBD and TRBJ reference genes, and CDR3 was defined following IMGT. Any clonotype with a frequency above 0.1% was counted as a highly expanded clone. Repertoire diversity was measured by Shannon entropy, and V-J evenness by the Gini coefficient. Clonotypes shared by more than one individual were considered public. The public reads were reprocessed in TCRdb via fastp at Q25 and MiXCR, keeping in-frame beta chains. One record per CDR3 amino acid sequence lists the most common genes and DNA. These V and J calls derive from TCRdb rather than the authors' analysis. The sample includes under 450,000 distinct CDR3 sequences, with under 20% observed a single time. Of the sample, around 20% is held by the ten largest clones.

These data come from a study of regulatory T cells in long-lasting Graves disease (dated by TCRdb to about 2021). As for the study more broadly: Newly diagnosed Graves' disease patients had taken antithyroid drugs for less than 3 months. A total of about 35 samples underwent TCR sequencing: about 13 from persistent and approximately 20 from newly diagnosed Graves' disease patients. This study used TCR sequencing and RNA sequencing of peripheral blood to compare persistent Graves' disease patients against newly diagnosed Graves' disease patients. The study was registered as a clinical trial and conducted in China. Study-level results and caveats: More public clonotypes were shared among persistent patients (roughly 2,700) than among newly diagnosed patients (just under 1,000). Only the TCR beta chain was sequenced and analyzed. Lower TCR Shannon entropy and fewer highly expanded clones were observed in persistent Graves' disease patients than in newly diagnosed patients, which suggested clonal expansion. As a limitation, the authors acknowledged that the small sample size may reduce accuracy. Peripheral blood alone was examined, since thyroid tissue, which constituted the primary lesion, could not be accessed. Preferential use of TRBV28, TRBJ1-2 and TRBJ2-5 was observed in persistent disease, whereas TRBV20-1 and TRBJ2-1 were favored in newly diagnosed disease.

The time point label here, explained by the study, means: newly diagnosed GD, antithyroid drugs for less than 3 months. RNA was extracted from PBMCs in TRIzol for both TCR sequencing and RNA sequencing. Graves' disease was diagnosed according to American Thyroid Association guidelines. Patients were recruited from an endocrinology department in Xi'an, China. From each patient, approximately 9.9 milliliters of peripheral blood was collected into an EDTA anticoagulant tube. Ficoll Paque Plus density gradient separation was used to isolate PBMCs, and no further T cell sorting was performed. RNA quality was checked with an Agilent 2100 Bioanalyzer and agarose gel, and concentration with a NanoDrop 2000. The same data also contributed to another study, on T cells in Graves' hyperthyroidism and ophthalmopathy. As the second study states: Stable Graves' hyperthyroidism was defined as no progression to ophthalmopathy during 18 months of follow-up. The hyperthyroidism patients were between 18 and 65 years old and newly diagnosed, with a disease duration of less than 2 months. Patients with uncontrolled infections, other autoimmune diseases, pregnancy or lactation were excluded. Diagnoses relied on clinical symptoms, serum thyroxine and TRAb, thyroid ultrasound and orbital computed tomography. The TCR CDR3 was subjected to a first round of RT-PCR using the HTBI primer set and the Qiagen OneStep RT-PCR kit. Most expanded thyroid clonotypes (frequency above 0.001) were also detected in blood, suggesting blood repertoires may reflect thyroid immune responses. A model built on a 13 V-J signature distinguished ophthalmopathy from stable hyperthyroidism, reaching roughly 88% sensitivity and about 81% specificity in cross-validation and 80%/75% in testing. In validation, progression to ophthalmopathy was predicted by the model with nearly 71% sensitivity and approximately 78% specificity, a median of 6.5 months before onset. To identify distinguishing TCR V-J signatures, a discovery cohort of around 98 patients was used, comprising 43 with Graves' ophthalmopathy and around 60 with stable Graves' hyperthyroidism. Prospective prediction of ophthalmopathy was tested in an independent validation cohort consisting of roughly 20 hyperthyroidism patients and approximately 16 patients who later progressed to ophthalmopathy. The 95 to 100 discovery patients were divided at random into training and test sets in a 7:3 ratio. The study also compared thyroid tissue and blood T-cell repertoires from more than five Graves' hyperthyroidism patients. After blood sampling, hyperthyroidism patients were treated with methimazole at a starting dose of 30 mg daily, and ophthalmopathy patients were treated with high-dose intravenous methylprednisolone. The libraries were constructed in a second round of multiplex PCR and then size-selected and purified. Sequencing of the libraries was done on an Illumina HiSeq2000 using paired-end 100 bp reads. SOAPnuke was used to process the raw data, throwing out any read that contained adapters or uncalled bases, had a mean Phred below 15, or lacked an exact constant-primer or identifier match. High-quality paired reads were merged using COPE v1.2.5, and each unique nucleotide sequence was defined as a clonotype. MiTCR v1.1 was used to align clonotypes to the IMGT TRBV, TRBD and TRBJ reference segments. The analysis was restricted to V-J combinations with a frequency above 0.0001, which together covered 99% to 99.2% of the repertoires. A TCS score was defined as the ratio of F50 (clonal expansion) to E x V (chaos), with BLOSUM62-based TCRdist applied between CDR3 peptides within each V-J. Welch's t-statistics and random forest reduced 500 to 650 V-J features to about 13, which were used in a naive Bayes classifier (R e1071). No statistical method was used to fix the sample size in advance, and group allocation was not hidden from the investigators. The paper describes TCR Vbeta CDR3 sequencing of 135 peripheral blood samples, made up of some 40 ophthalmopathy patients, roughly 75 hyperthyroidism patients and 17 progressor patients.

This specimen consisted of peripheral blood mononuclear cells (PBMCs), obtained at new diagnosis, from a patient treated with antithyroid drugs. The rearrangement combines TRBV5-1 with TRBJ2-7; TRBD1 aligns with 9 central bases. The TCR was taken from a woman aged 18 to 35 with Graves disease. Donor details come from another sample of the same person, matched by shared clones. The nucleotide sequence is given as TGCGCCAGCACCGAGGACAGGGGCCGGTCCAAGCAGTACTTC. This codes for CASTEDRGRSKQYF.